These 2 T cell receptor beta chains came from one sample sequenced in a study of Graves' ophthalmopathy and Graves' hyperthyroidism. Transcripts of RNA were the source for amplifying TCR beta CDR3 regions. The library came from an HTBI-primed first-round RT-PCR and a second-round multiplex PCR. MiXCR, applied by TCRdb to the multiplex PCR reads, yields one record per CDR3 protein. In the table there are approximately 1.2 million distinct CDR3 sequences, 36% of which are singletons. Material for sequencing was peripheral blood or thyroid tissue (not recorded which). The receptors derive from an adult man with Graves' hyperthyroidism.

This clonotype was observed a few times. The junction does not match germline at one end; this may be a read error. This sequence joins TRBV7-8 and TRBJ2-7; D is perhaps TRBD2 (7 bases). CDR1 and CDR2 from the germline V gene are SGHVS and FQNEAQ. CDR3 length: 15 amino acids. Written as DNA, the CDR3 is TGCGCCAGCAGCGTACGGGGGGCGAGTTCCTACGAGCAGTACTTC. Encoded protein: CASSVRGASSYEQYF.

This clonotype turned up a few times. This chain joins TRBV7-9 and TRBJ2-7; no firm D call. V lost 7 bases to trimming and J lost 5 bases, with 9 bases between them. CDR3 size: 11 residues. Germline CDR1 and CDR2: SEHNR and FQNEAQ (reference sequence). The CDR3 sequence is CASMAQDEQYF. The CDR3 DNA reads TGTGCCAGCATGGCGCAGGACGAGCAGTACTTC. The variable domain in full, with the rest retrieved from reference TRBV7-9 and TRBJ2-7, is DTGVSQNPRHKITKRGQNVTFRCDPISEHNRLYWYRQTLGQGPEFLTYFQNEAQLEKSRLLSDRFSAERPKGSFSTLEIQRTEQGDSAMYLCASMAQDEQYFGPGTRLTVT.